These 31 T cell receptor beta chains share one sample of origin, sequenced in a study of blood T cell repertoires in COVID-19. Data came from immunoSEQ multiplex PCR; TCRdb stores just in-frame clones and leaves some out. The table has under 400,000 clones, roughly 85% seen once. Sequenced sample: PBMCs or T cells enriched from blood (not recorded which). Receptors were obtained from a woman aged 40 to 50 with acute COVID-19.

The CDR3: CASSPSGRATVDTQYF. The CDR3 DNA reads TGTGCCAGCAGCCCAAGCGGGAGGGCCACCGTAGATACGCAGTATTTT. The chain uses TRBV14 and TRBJ2-3; 10 nucleotides match TRBD2. Germline lookup yields CDR1 SGHDN and CDR2 FVKESK. Trimming removed 4 bases from V and 5 bases from J; junction bases left unmatched: 9. This CDR3 region has 16 residues.

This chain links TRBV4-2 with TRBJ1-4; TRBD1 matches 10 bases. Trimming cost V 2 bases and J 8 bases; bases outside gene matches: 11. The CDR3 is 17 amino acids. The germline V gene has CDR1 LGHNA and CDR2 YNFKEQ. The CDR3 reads CASSQQTLTGGGEKLFF. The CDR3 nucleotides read TGTGCCAGCAGCCAACAAACTCTGACAGGGGGCGGCGAAAAACTGTTTTTT.

The CDR3 spells CASSLHGTPNTEAFF. CDR3 sequence (DNA): TGCGCCAGCAGCTTGCACGGGACACCGAACACTGAAGCTTTCTTT. The genes are TRBV5-1 and TRBJ1-1; tentatively, D is TRBD1 (6 bases). Germline V lookup: CDR1 SGHRS, CDR2 YFSETQ. Trimming shortened V by 1 base and J by 1 base, and 11 bases separated the two germline ends. The CDR3 is 15 residues long.

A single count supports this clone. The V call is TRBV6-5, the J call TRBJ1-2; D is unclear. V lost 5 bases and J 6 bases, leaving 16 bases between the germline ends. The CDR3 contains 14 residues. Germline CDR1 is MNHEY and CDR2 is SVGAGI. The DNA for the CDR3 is TGTGCCAGCAGTCGCCCGGGTGTAAAGAATGGCTACACCTTC. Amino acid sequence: CASSRPGVKNGYTF.

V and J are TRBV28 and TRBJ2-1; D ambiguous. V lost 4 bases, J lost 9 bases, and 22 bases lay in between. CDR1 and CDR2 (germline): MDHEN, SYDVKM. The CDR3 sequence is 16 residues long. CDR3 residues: CASSSPLGKSNGEQFF. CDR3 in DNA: TGTGCCAGCAGTTCTCCCCTGGGCAAATCTAACGGTGAGCAGTTCTTC.

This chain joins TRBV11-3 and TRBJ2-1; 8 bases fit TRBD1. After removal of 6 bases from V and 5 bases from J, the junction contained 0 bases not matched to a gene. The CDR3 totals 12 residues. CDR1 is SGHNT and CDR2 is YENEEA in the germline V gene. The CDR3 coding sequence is TGTGCCAGCAGGGACAGGGACAATGAGCAGTTCTTC. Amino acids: CASRDRDNEQFF.

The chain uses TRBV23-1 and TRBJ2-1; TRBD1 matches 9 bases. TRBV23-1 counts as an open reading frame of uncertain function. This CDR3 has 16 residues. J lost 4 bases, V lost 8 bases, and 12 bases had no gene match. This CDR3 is CASPYLGQGGYNEQFF. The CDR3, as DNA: TGCGCCAGCCCCTATCTGGGACAGGGAGGATACAATGAGCAGTTCTTC.

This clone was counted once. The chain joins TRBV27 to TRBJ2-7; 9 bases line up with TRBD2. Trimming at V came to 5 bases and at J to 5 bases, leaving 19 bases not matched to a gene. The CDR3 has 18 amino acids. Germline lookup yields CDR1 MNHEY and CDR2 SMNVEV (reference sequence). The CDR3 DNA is TGTGCCAGCAGTCGTATCCAGGGGGAGTCGGGACTAGCCCACGAGCAGTACTTC. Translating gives CASSRIQGESGLAHEQYF.

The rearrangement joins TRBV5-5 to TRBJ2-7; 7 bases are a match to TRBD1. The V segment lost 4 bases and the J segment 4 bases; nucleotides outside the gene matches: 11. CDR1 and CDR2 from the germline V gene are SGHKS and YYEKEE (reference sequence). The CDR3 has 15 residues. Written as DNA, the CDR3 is TGTGCCAGCAGCGACAAGACAGGGACGCAATACGAGCAGTACTTC. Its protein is CASSDKTGTQYEQYF.

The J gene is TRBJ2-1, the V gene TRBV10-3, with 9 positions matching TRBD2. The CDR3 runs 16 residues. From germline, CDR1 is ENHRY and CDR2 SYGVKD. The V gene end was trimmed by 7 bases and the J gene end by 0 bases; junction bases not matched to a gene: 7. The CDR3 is CAIMPSGTSSYNEQFF. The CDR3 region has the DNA TGTGCCATCATGCCTAGCGGGACGAGCTCCTACAATGAGCAGTTCTTC.

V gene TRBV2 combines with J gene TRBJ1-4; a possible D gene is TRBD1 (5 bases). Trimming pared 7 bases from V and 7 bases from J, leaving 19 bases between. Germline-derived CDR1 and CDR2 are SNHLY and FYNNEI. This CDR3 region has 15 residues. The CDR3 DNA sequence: TGTGCCAGCAAGGTGATTCTGGCAGGGTCTGAAAAACTGTTTTTT. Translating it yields CASKVILAGSEKLFF.

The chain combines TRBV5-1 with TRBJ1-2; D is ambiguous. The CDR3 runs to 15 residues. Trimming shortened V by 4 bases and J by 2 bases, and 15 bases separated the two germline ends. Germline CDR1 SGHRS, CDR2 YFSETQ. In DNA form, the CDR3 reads TGCGCCAGCAGCCCCGGTCGAGGAAAAAACTATGGCTACACCTTC. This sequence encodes CASSPGRGKNYGYTF.

CDR3 sequence (DNA): TGCAGTGCTAGTTATGGTTCCGGTGCTGGGGCCAACGTCCTGACTTTC. It is translated as CSASYGSGAGANVLTF. The V call is TRBV20-1, the J call TRBJ2-6, with no clear D. Trimming removed 3 bases from V and 2 bases from J, with 14 bases in between. This CDR3 spans 16 amino acids. Germline V gene sequence: CDR1 DFQATT, CDR2 SNEGSKA (reference sequence).

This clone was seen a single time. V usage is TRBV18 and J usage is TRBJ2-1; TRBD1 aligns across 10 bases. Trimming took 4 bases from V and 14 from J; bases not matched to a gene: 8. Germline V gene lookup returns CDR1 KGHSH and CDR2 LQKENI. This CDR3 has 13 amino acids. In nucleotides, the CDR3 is TGTGCCAGCTCACGGTCCCGGGACAGGGGCGAGTTCTTC. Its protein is CASSRSRDRGEFF.

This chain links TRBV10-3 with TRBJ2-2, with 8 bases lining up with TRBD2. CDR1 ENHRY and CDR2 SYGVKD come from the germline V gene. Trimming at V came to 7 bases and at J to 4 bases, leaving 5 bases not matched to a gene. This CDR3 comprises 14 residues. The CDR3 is CAITPGLGTGELFF. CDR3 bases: TGTGCCATCACCCCGGGACTAGGCACCGGGGAGCTGTTTTTT.

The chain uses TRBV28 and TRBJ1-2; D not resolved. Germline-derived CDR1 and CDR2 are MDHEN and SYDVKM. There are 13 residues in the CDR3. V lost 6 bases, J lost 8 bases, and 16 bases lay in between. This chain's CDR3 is CASSARPRGGYTF. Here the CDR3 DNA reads TGTGCCAGCAGCGCACGGCCCCGAGGGGGCTACACCTTC.

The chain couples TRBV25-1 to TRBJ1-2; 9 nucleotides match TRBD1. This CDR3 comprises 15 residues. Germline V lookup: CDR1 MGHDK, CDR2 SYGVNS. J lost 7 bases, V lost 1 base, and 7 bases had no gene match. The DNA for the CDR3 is TGTGCCAGCAGTGAATTCGGACAGGGGTCGGGTGGCTACACCTTC. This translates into CASSEFGQGSGGYTF.

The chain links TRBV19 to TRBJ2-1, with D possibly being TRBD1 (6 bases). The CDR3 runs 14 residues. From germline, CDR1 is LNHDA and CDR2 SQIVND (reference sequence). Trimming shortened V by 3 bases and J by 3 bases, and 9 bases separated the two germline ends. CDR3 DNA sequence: TGTGCCAGTAGTATCACAGGGAACTACAATGAGCAGTTCTTC. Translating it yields CASSITGNYNEQFF.

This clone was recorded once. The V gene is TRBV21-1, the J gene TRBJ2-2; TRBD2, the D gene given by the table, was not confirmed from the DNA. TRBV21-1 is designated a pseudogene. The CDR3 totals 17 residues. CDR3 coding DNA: TGTGCCAGCAGCAAACAGTCTCGGGATTCACACACCGGGGAGCTGTTTTTT. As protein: CASSKQSRDSHTGELFF.

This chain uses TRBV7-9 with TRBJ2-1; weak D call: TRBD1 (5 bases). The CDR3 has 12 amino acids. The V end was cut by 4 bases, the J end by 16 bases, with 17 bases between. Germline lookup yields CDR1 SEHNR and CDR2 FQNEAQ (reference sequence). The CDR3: CASSSQDRLKFF. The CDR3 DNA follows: TGTGCCAGCAGCTCCCAAGACAGACTCAAATTCTTC.

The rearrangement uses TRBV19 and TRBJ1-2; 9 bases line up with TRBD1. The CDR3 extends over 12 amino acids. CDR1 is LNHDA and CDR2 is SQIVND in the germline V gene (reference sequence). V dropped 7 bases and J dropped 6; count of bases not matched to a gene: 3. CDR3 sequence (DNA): TGTGCCAGTACCGGGACAGGGAATGGCTACACCTTC. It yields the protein CASTGTGNGYTF.

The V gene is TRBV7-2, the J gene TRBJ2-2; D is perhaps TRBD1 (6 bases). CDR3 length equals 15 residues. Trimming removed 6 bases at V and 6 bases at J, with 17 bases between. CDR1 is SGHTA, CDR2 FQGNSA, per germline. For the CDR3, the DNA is TGTGCCAGCAGACTAAGGGACACAGGCGCCGGGGAGCTGTTTTTT. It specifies CASRLRDTGAGELFF.

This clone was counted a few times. The CDR3 sequence: CASSPKGFQGYTGELFF. CDR3 nucleotides: TGTGCCAGCAGCCCCAAAGGGTTCCAGGGGTACACCGGGGAGCTGTTTTTT. This chain joins TRBV7-3 and TRBJ2-2; possibly TRBD1 for D (6 bases). V gave up 5 bases and J gave up 3 bases, with 19 bases separating them. Germline assignment: CDR1 SGHTA and CDR2 FQGTGA. The CDR3 has 17 residues.

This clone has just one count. CDR3 loop: CASSLAGTSGGADTQYF. The CDR3, as DNA: TGTGCCAGCAGCTTAGCCGGGACTAGCGGGGGCGCAGATACGCAGTATTTT. The J gene is TRBJ2-3, the V gene TRBV5-4; 14 bases fit TRBD2. The junction had 6 bases not matched to a gene; V was cut back by 2 bases and J by 4 bases. There are 17 residues in the CDR3. From germline, CDR1 is SGHNT and CDR2 YYREEE (reference sequence).

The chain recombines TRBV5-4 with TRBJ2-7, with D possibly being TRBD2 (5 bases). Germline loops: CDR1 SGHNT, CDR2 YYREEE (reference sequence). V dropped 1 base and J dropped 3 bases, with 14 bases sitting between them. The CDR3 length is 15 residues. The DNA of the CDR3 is TGTGCCAGCAGCTTGCCCGGGGTTGAATACTACGAGCAGTACTTC. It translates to CASSLPGVEYYEQYF.

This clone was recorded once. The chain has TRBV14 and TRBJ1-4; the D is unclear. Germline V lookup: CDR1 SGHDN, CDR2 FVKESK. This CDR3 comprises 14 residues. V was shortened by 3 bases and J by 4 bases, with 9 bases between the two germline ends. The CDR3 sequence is CASSHQHDNEKLFF. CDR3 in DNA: TGTGCCAGCAGCCATCAACACGATAATGAAAAACTGTTTTTT.

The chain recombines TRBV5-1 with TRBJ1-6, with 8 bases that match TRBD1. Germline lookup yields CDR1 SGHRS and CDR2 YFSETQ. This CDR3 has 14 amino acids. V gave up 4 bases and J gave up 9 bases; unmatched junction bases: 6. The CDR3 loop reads CASSLGQGPSPLHF. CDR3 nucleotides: TGCGCCAGCAGCCTCGGACAGGGCCCTTCACCCCTCCACTTT.

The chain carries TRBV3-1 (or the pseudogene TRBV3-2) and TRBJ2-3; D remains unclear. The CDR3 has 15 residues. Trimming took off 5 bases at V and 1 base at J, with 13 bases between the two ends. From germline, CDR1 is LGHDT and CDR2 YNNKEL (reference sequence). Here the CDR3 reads CASSSWAERTDTQYF. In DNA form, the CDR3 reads TGTGCCAGCAGCTCTTGGGCCGAACGCACAGATACGCAGTATTTT.

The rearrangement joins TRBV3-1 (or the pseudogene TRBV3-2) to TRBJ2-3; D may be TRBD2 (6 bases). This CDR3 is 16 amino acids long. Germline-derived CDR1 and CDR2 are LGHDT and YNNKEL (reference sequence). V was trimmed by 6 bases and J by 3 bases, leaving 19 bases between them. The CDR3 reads CASSPLLALYTDTQYF. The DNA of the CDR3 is TGTGCCAGCAGTCCATTACTAGCCTTGTATACAGATACGCAGTATTTT.

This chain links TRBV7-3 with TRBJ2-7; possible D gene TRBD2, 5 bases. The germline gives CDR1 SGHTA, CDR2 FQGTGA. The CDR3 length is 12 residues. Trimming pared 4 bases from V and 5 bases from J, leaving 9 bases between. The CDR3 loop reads CASSSRGNEQYF. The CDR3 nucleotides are TGTGCCAGCAGCTCACGGGGAAACGAGCAGTACTTC.

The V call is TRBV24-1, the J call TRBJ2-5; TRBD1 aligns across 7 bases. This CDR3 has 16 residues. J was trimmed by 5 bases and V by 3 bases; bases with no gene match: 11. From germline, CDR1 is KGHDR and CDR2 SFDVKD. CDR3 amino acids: CATSDPRQGGTETQYF. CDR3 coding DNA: TGTGCCACCAGTGATCCTAGACAGGGTGGGACGGAGACCCAGTACTTC.